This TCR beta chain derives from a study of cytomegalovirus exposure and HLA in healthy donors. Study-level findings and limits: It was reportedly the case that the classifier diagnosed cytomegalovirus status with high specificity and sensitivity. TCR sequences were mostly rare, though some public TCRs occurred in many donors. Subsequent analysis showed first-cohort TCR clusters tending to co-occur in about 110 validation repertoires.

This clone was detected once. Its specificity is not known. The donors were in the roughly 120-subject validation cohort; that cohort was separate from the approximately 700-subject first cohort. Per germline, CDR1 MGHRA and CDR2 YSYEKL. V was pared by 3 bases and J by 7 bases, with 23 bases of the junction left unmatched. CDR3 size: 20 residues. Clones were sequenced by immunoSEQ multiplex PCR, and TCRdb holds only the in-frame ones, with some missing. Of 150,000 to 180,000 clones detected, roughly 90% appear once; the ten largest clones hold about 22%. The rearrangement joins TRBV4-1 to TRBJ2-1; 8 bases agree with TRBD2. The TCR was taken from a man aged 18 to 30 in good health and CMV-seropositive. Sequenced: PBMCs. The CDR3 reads CASSHRTTGGGGRYVNEQFF. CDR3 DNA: TGCGCCAGCAGCCACCGGACCACGGGGGGTGGCGGGAGGTATGTGAATGAGCAGTTCTTC.